This TCR beta chain was documented in a study of blood T cell repertoires in COVID-19. The protocol was immunoSEQ multiplex PCR, while the TCRdb copy is restricted to in-frame clones and leaves out a portion. The repertoire holds about 160,000 clones, with 81% as singletons. The germline V gene has CDR1 SQVTM and CDR2 ANQGSEA. Trimming took off 4 bases at V and 7 bases at J, with 14 bases between the two ends. This CDR3 region has 13 residues. The chain is built from TRBV29-1 and TRBJ2-4, with unresolved D. The sequencing sample was made of PBMCs or T cells enriched from blood (not recorded which). This receptor was identified in a woman aged 40-49 years with acute COVID-19. CDR3 sequence (DNA): TGCAGCGTTGGGGCCAAAGGTTCGAACATTCAGTACTTC. It is translated as CSVGAKGSNIQYF.